The next 24 T cell receptor beta chains were all read from a single sample in a study of T cell repertoires in cytomegalovirus infection. Via MiXCR, TCRdb re-called the reads, giving one row per CDR3 protein. The table has approximately 120,000 distinct CDR3 sequences, less than 30% seen once. Their specific antigens are unknown. Here the sequenced sample was CD8+ T cells from cultured PBMCs, taken from culture after CMV antigen stimulation. These receptors were taken from a human donor in good health (CMV status not recorded). Some clones in this sample may be carry-over from other donors' samples.

Only a few counts were recorded for this clonotype. The chain combines TRBV7-9 with TRBJ2-2, with 9 bases identical to TRBD2. Germline CDR1 is SEHNR and CDR2 is FQNEAQ (reference sequence). The trim removed 5 bases at V and 6 bases at J, leaving 13 bases unmatched. The CDR3 spans 17 residues. In nucleotides, the CDR3 is TGTGCCAGCAGCGGAGGCCCATTTGGCGGGGGGGCCGGGGAGCTGTTTTTT. It specifies CASSGGPFGGGAGELFF.

J is TRBJ1-1 and V is TRBV7-9; TRBD1 agrees at 8 bases. This CDR3 is built from 14 residues. In germline, CDR1 is SEHNR, CDR2 FQNEAQ (reference sequence). V was clipped by 5 bases and J by 3 bases; unmatched bases: 5. CDR3 residues: CASSVGQAHTEAFF. For the CDR3, the DNA is TGTGCCAGCAGCGTGGGACAGGCCCACACTGAAGCTTTCTTT. The whole variable domain, filled in from reference TRBV7-9 and TRBJ1-1, reads DTGVSQNPRHKITKRGQNVTFRCDPISEHNRLYWYRQTLGQGPEFLTYFQNEAQLEKSRLLSDRFSAERPKGSFSTLEIQRTEQGDSAMYLCASSVGQAHTEAFFGQGTRLTVV.

V and J are TRBV2 and TRBJ1-2; D is perhaps TRBD1 (5 bases). CDR3 length: 12 residues. Germline values: CDR1 SNHLY, CDR2 FYNNEI. The V end was cut by 7 bases, the J end by 3 bases, with 9 bases between. CDR3 residues: CASTSGYYGYTF. CDR3 DNA: TGTGCCAGCACTTCAGGGTACTATGGCTACACCTTC.

The rearrangement links TRBV6-5 to TRBJ1-4; D is ambiguous. The CDR3 loop spans 14 amino acids. V lost 2 bases and J 2 bases, leaving 6 bases between the germline ends. Germline V CDR1 and CDR2: MNHEY, SVGAGI. CDR3 sequence: CASSYSPTNEKLFF. CDR3 in DNA: TGTGCCAGCAGTTACAGCCCGACTAATGAAAAACTGTTTTTT.

The chain uses TRBV27 and TRBJ2-4, with 11 bases fitting TRBD1. Germline V gene lookup returns CDR1 MNHEY and CDR2 SMNVEV (reference sequence). The ends lost 5 bases at V and 3 bases at J; junction bases unmatched: 12. The CDR3 is 18 amino acids. The CDR3, as DNA: TGTGCCAGCAGTCCAGGGGGACAGGGGGACGGTGGCAAAAACATTCAGTACTTC. As protein: CASSPGGQGDGGKNIQYF.

There are many counts of this clonotype. This rearrangement joins TRBV12-3 or TRBV12-4 to TRBJ1-5, with a weak D call TRBD1 (5 bases). Trimming stripped 7 bases from V and 0 bases from J, with 19 bases between. The CDR3 is 17 residues long. This chain's CDR3 is CASTMGGVGYSNQPQHF. The CDR3 nucleotides read TGTGCCAGCACCATGGGGGGTGTGGGGTATAGCAATCAGCCCCAGCATTTT.

The gene calls are TRBV7-9 and TRBJ2-7; tentatively, D is TRBD1 (5 bases). Germline V gives CDR1 SEHNR, CDR2 FQNEAQ (reference sequence). V lost 5 bases and J 5 bases, leaving 13 bases between the germline ends. There are 13 residues in the CDR3. The chain's CDR3 is CASSPVGANEQYF. CDR3 DNA: TGTGCCAGCAGCCCGGTAGGGGCAAACGAGCAGTACTTC.

The V and J genes are TRBV6-1 and TRBJ1-1; 9 bases are shared with TRBD1. Trimming removed 2 bases from V and 7 bases from J; junction bases left unmatched: 20. This CDR3 region has 19 residues. From germline, CDR1 is MNHNS and CDR2 SASEGT. The CDR3 sequence is CASSELRWDRDLGYHEAFF. In DNA, the CDR3 is TGTGCCAGCAGTGAATTAAGGTGGGACAGGGATCTCGGATACCATGAAGCTTTCTTT.

The gene calls are TRBV27 and TRBJ2-2; 7 bases agree with TRBD1. This CDR3 contains 14 residues. V was clipped by 5 bases and J by 7 bases; unmatched bases: 7. Germline CDR1 MNHEY, CDR2 SMNVEV (reference sequence). CDR3 DNA sequence: TGTGCCAGCAGTCCAGGGACAGACCTCGGGGAGCTGTTTTTT. Its protein product is CASSPGTDLGELFF.

The table lists this clonotype with a count of one. V usage is TRBV12-3 or TRBV12-4 and J usage is TRBJ2-7; D is uncertain. The V and J ends lost 3 bases and 2 bases respectively, with 8 bases between them. The CDR3 consists of 13 residues. CDR3 region: CASSLRNTYEQYF. The CDR3 DNA follows: TGTGCCAGCAGTTTGAGGAATACCTACGAGCAGTACTTC.

In its sample, this clonotype was seen a few times. CDR3 amino acids: CASSQETAAGGSEQYF. CDR3 DNA sequence: TGCGCCAGCAGCCAAGAGACTGCGGCGGGGGGGAGCGAGCAGTACTTC. The chain joins TRBV4-1 to TRBJ2-7, with TRBD2 matching over 9 bases. The germline CDR1 and CDR2 sequences are MGHRA and YSYEKL. CDR3 length: 16 amino acids. V dropped 0 bases and J dropped 6; count of bases not matched to a gene: 9.

This clonotype was seen more than once but under ten times. The chain employs TRBV19 and TRBJ2-5, with D perhaps being TRBD1 or TRBD2 (6 bases each). V lost 6 bases to trimming and J lost 2 bases, with 7 bases between them. The CDR3 loop spans 12 amino acids. Germline CDR1 is LNHDA and CDR2 is SQIVND (reference sequence). CDR3 region: CASRGGQETQYF. DNA of the CDR3: TGTGCCAGTAGAGGGGGGCAAGAGACCCAGTACTTC.

This clonotype was observed many times. The V gene is TRBV6-1, the J gene TRBJ2-7; D is perhaps TRBD2 (5 bases). The CDR3 extends over 14 amino acids. Germline CDR1 reads MNHNS; CDR2 reads SASEGT. The ends were cut back, 10 bases at V and 2 bases at J, with 18 bases in the middle. The CDR3 protein is CATTEEAGPYEQYF. The CDR3 region has the DNA TGTGCCACCACCGAGGAGGCAGGACCCTACGAGCAGTACTTC.

DNA of the CDR3: TGTGCCAGCAGTTTCCAGGGGTCCTACAATGAGCAGTTCTTC. Amino acid sequence: CASSFQGSYNEQFF. The chain carries TRBV28 and TRBJ2-1; D perhaps matches TRBD1 (6 bases). The CDR3 covers 14 residues. Germline V gene lookup returns CDR1 MDHEN and CDR2 SYDVKM. The V end was cut by 3 bases, the J end by 1 base, with 7 bases between.

The chain recombines TRBV4-1 with TRBJ1-2; D gene uncertain. Looked up from germline, CDR1 is MGHRA and CDR2 is YSYEKL. The length of the CDR3 is 16 residues. V lost 0 bases to trimming and J lost 1 base, with 12 bases between them. CDR3 region: CASSQDITLVNYGYTF. The CDR3 DNA sequence: TGCGCCAGCAGCCAAGATATAACCCTAGTTAACTATGGCTACACCTTC.

The chain links TRBV27 to TRBJ1-1; D is ambiguous. There are 13 residues in the CDR3. V was trimmed by 2 bases and J by 5 bases, leaving 9 bases between them. CDR1 is MNHEY, CDR2 SMNVEV, per germline (reference sequence). The CDR3 coding sequence is TGTGCCAGCAGTTTAGGCGCGGGGACTGAAGCTTTCTTT. This sequence encodes CASSLGAGTEAFF.

This clonotype was seen many times. The chain uses TRBV7-6 and TRBJ2-2, with D perhaps matching TRBD1 or TRBD2 (6 bases each). V was pared by 2 bases and J by 4 bases, with 11 bases between. The CDR3 runs to 15 residues. CDR1 and CDR2 from the germline V gene are SGHVS and FNYEAQ. The CDR3 sequence is CASSLRGDGTGELFF. CDR3 bases: TGTGCCAGCAGCTTAAGGGGGGATGGCACCGGGGAGCTGTTTTTT.

At least ten counts were recorded for this clonotype. This chain links TRBV7-2 with TRBJ2-2; 7 nucleotides match TRBD2. From germline, CDR1 is SGHTA and CDR2 FQGNSA. The CDR3 spans 15 residues. The J segment lost 4 bases and the V segment lost 4 bases, leaving 6 bases of the junction unmatched. CDR3 bases: TGTGCCAGCAGCTCCCCCAGCGGGGTCACCGGGGAGCTGTTTTTT. This codes for CASSSPSGVTGELFF.

The rearrangement uses TRBV29-1 and TRBJ2-5, with TRBD1 identical over 10 bases. Trimming removed 3 bases from V and 2 bases from J; junction bases left unmatched: 3. Germline CDR1 and CDR2: SQVTM and ANQGSEA. The CDR3 sequence is 14 residues long. The CDR3, as DNA: TGCAGCGTTGATGGGACAGGGGCACAAGAGACCCAGTACTTC. Its translation: CSVDGTGAQETQYF.

This clonotype was detected a few times. This rearrangement joins TRBV7-9 to TRBJ2-7; 10 bases line up with TRBD1. This CDR3 comprises 18 residues. V lost 4 bases and J lost 3; bases outside the gene matches: 15. In germline, CDR1 is SEHNR, CDR2 FQNEAQ (reference sequence). CDR3 residues: CASSSTRRGTGVFYEQYF. Here the CDR3 DNA reads TGTGCCAGCAGCTCGACCCGAAGGGGGACAGGGGTTTTCTACGAGCAGTACTTC.

This clonotype was observed a handful of times. The chain links TRBV7-9 to TRBJ2-1, with TRBD1 as a possible D gene (5 bases). Germline CDR1 SEHNR, CDR2 FQNEAQ (reference sequence). This CDR3 is 12 amino acids long. Deletions cut 5 bases from V and 6 bases from J, with 8 bases between. CDR3 sequence reads: CASSGAGNEQFF. DNA for the CDR3: TGTGCCAGCAGCGGGGCAGGCAATGAGCAGTTCTTC.

This clonotype was seen more than once but under ten times. The rearrangement uses TRBV7-2 and TRBJ2-5; the match to TRBD1 covers 11 bases. Germline V gene sequence: CDR1 SGHTA, CDR2 FQGNSA. This CDR3 spans 16 amino acids. Trimming cost V 3 bases and J 5 bases; bases outside gene matches: 8. The CDR3 DNA reads as TGTGCCAGCAGCTTTCTTGGACAGGGGGCATGGGAGACCCAGTACTTC. As protein: CASSFLGQGAWETQYF.

This clonotype was picked up a small number of times. J is TRBJ2-3 and V is TRBV6-1, with D perhaps matching TRBD2 (6 bases). This CDR3 has 23 residues. Trimming cost V 4 bases and J 2 bases, with 37 bases left between them. Germline V CDR1 and CDR2: MNHNS, SASEGT. The CDR3 is CASSVVSGTYAGSMTRNTDTQYF. As DNA, the CDR3 is TGTGCCAGCAGTGTCGTTTCAGGAACCTACGCGGGGTCCATGACAAGAAACACAGATACGCAGTATTTT.

The chain couples TRBV2 to TRBJ1-2, with TRBD1 as a possible D gene (5 bases). Trimming removed 10 bases from V and 3 bases from J, with 12 bases in between. The CDR3 covers 12 residues. Germline V gene data show CDR1 as SNHLY and CDR2 as FYNNEI. CDR3 in amino acids: CAMPGTDYGYTF. The DNA for the CDR3 is TGTGCCATGCCGGGGACGGACTATGGCTACACCTTC.